The 21 T cell receptor beta chains below come from one sample, sequenced in a study of response to subunit inactivated influenza vaccine. TCRdb analysed the RT-PCR reads with MiXCR anew, one entry per CDR3 protein. The sample holds 550,000 to 600,000 distinct CDR3 sequences, 12% seen once. Sequences were derived from PBMCs from blood, sampled on the day of vaccination. The receptors come from a man aged 50-59 years who received an inactivated influenza vaccine.

A note on this clonotype: A junction boundary mismatches the germline segment, possibly from a read error. The J gene is TRBJ2-1, the V gene TRBV4-2; D unclear. The germline CDR1 and CDR2 sequences are LGHNA and YNFKEQ. The CDR3 spans 14 residues. CDR3 residues: CASSPGLLGDEQLF. The CDR3 DNA sequence: TGTGCCAGCAGCCCCGGGCTCCTCGGCGATGAGCAGCTTTTC.

Concerning this clonotype: A much larger clone is a single base away; this may be a read error. The genes are TRBV7-2 and TRBJ2-1; 11 bases are shared with TRBD2. Germline CDR1 is SGHTA and CDR2 is FQGNSA. The CDR3 is 17 amino acids. CDR3 DNA sequence: TGTGACAGCAGCTCTACCGGGTTAGCGGGAGGGCGCATTGAGCAGTTCTTC. It translates to CDSSSTGLAGGRIEQFF.

In its sample, this clonotype was seen a few times. This chain links TRBV27 with TRBJ2-4; 9 nucleotides agree with TRBD1. CDR3 size: 16 residues. Per the germline V gene, CDR1 is MNHEY and CDR2 is SMNVEV (reference sequence). With V trimmed by 4 bases and J by 7 bases, 11 bases remained unmatched. The CDR3 DNA reads as TGTGCCAGCAGTTACACCGGGACAGGGATGTTGAACATTCAGTACTTC. Translation: CASSYTGTGMLNIQYF.

This clonotype was seen only a few times. V is TRBV27 and J is TRBJ2-5; TRBD1 or TRBD2 may be the D gene (6 bases each). Germline V CDR1 and CDR2: MNHEY, SMNVEV (reference sequence). The length of the CDR3 is 14 residues. V was shortened by 2 bases and J by 4 bases, with 11 bases between the two germline ends. CDR3 nucleotide sequence: TGTGCCAGCAGTTTAATGAGGGGGGTAGAGACCCAGTACTTC. Its translation: CASSLMRGVETQYF.

The chain combines TRBV20-1 with TRBJ2-5; D ambiguous. The germline V gene encodes CDR1 DFQATT and CDR2 SNEGSKA (reference sequence). The CDR3 loop spans 12 amino acids. V was pared by 3 bases and J by 4 bases, with 9 bases between. This CDR3 reads CSASAGLETQYF. The CDR3 DNA reads TGCAGTGCTAGCGCCGGTTTAGAGACCCAGTACTTC.

This clonotype was counted between two and nine times. The V and J genes are TRBV20-1 and TRBJ2-2; 12 bases are shared with TRBD2. Per germline, CDR1 DFQATT and CDR2 SNEGSKA (reference sequence). Trimming at V came to 1 base and at J to 5 bases, leaving 2 bases not matched to a gene. CDR3 length: 15 residues. CDR3 coding DNA: TGCAGTGCTAGAGGGACTAGCGGGGCTACCGGGGAGCTGTTTTTT. Its protein product is CSARGTSGATGELFF.

In the case of this clonotype: A much larger clone differs by one base, so this may be a read error. This rearrangement joins TRBV28 to TRBJ1-5; weak D call: TRBD1 (5 bases). Germline V gene lookup returns CDR1 MDHEN and CDR2 SYDVKM. Trimming took off 4 bases at V and 9 bases at J, with 19 bases between the two ends. The CDR3 length is 15 residues. The CDR3 region is CASSSRGGTGRPQHF. CDR3 DNA sequence: TGTGCCAGCAGTTCCCGGGGGGGGACCGGTCGGCCCCAGCATTTT.

This clonotype was found many times. The V call is TRBV7-9, the J call TRBJ1-1; possible D gene TRBD1, 5 bases. Trimming took 1 base from V and 1 from J, leaving 7 bases between them. This CDR3 is 14 amino acids long. Germline assignment: CDR1 SEHNR and CDR2 FQNEAQ (reference sequence). CDR3 region: CASSLGGGNTEAFF. The CDR3 nucleotides read TGTGCCAGCAGCTTAGGCGGGGGGAACACTGAAGCTTTCTTT.

This clonotype was detected only a few times. The gene calls are TRBV5-1 and TRBJ2-3, with D hard to call. V lost 4 bases, J lost 2 bases, and 11 bases lay in between. Per germline, CDR1 SGHRS and CDR2 YFSETQ. This CDR3 comprises 14 residues. The CDR3 DNA follows: TGCGCCAGCAGCACCGGACCACCCACAGATACGCAGTATTTT. It yields the protein CASSTGPPTDTQYF.

The genes are TRBV4-1 and TRBJ2-1, with D perhaps TRBD1 (6 bases). The CDR3 is made up of 13 amino acids. Per germline, CDR1 MGHRA and CDR2 YSYEKL. Trimming stripped 4 bases from V and 12 bases from J, with 16 bases between. Here the CDR3 DNA reads TGCGCCAGCAGCCGTCAACTAGGGGACACGCAGTTCTTC. It translates to CASSRQLGDTQFF.

This clonotype was seen only a few times. This sequence joins TRBV18 and TRBJ1-6; weak D call: TRBD1 (6 bases). CDR1 is KGHSH, CDR2 LQKENI, per germline. With 4 bases removed from V and 4 bases from J, the gap between germline ends came to 11 bases. The CDR3 is made up of 15 amino acids. This chain's CDR3 is CASSLGTTYNSPLHF. CDR3 coding DNA: TGTGCCAGCTCACTCGGGACAACTTATAATTCACCCCTCCACTTT.

The chain uses TRBV5-1 and TRBJ2-1, with TRBD2 as a possible D gene (5 bases). V lost 6 bases and J lost 10, with 11 bases in between. Looked up from germline, CDR1 is SGHRS and CDR2 is YFSETQ. The CDR3 consists of 11 residues. CDR3 region: CASIRGNEQFF. The DNA of the CDR3 is TGCGCCAGCATTAGAGGGAACGAGCAGTTCTTC.

DNA for the CDR3: TGTGCCACCAGCAGAGGGAGGAGCGGGAGCACAGATACGCAGTATTTT. It specifies CATSRGRSGSTDTQYF. This sequence joins TRBV15 and TRBJ2-3, with a weak D call TRBD2 (6 bases). The CDR3 totals 16 residues. Germline V CDR1 and CDR2: LNHNV, YYDKDF (reference sequence). Between the trimmed V and J ends, which lost 1 base and 0 bases, there was a span of 11 bases.

The chain recombines TRBV5-1 with TRBJ1-4; D call uncertain. This CDR3 comprises 14 residues. The V end lost 4 bases, the J end lost 2 bases, and 9 bases lay between the germline ends. Per the germline V gene, CDR1 is SGHRS and CDR2 is YFSETQ. CDR3 nucleotides: TGCGCCAGCAGCCGCGGTCGGACTAATGAAAAACTGTTTTTT. It yields the protein CASSRGRTNEKLFF.

The sample holds many counts of this clonotype. This chain uses TRBV13 with TRBJ2-7; TRBD2 might be the D (6 bases). Germline V gives CDR1 PRHDT, CDR2 FYEKMQ (reference sequence). V was clipped by 3 bases and J by 3 bases, with 9 bases between them. The CDR3 sequence is 13 residues long. DNA of the CDR3: TGTGCCAGCAGCTTGGGACTGTACTACGAGCAGTACTTC. This gives the protein CASSLGLYYEQYF.

V and J are TRBV20-1 and TRBJ2-7; 13 nucleotides agree with TRBD2. Germline CDR1 DFQATT, CDR2 SNEGSKA (reference sequence). The ends lost 6 bases at V and 2 bases at J; junction bases unmatched: 7. The CDR3 is made up of 15 amino acids. The CDR3 sequence: CSARGLAGAAYEQYF. In DNA, the CDR3 is TGCAGTGCACGAGGACTAGCGGGGGCCGCCTACGAGCAGTACTTC.

The V gene is TRBV20-1, the J gene TRBJ1-1, with D unclear. This CDR3 region has 14 residues. The V end was cut by 2 bases, the J end by 10 bases, with 20 bases between. From germline, CDR1 is DFQATT and CDR2 SNEGSKA (reference sequence). CDR3 sequence (DNA): TGCAGTGCTAGACGGGCCTCTTTTTTCCCTGGAGCTTTCTTT. Its translation is CSARRASFFPGAFF.

The rearrangement uses TRBV18 and TRBJ2-5; D gene unclear. The CDR3 totals 14 residues. Germline V lookup: CDR1 KGHSH, CDR2 LQKENI. The V and J ends lost 0 bases and 2 bases respectively, with 7 bases between them. CDR3 loop: CASSPPTQQETQYF. The CDR3 bases are TGTGCCAGCTCACCACCGACACAACAAGAGACCCAGTACTTC.

At least ten counts were recorded for this clonotype. The rearrangement uses TRBV20-1 and TRBJ2-5; D is undetermined. Germline CDR1 DFQATT, CDR2 SNEGSKA (reference sequence). The CDR3 sequence is 14 residues long. V was pared by 0 bases and J by 0 bases, with 8 bases between. The CDR3 reads CSARDARNQETQYF. The CDR3 bases are TGCAGTGCTAGAGATGCTAGAAACCAAGAGACCCAGTACTTC.

The chain carries TRBV7-2 and TRBJ2-7, with 8 bases aligning to TRBD2. Germline trimming cut 5 bases from V and 13 bases from J; bases unmatched to any gene: 22. CDR3 length: 16 residues. Germline V gives CDR1 SGHTA, CDR2 FQGNSA. CDR3: CASSPTSGAGISKIYF. The CDR3 nucleotides read TGTGCCAGCAGCCCAACTAGCGGAGCTGGGATCTCGAAGATTTACTTC.

The rearrangement uses TRBV4-3 and TRBJ2-7; 7 bases align to TRBD2. The germline CDR1 and CDR2 sequences are LGHNA and YSLEER. This CDR3 is 16 amino acids long. The junction had 12 bases not matched to a gene; V was cut back by 4 bases and J by 3 bases. The CDR3 region is CASSPSLASGNYEQYF. CDR3 bases: TGCGCCAGCAGCCCAAGTTTGGCTAGCGGTAACTACGAGCAGTACTTC.